One T cell receptor (beta chain) is described in this entry. Its matching antigen is unknown. This entry is derived from a study of OX40 agonist ivuxolimab in advanced cancers. Sampling of blood occurred at baseline, cycle 4 day 1, and cycle 7 day 1. The method was immunoSEQ multiplex PCR; TCRdb's version includes in-frame clones alone and lacks a portion of them. The sample consists of 55,000 to 80,000 clones, around 81% of them appearing once. Trimming removed 1 base from V and 4 bases from J, with 9 bases in between. The length of the CDR3 is 13 residues. In germline, CDR1 is SGHRS, CDR2 YFSETQ. Points from the study as a whole: With doses of 0.1 to 3.0 mg/kg, CD4+ and CD8+ blood T cells had undergone clonal expansion by week 6. More expanded clones were found, on average, in CD8+ than in CD4+ T cells.

The V gene is TRBV5-1, the J gene TRBJ2-7, with D uncertain. This clonotype was sampled from an adult with an advanced solid tumor such as melanoma, head and neck, liver or kidney cancer. The sequenced sample was CD4+ or CD8+ T cells sorted from blood, obtained in a trial of the OX40 agonist ivuxolimab. Here the CDR3 reads CASSLLLSYEQYF. The CDR3 DNA is TGCGCCAGCAGCTTGTTACTCAGTTACGAGCAGTACTTC. Filled out from reference TRBV5-1 and TRBJ2-7, the complete variable domain reads KAGVTQTPRYLIKTRGQQVTLSCSPISGHRSVSWYQQTPGQGLQFLFEYFSETQRNKGNFPGRFSGRQFSNSRSEMNVSTLELGDSALYLCASSLLLSYEQYFGPGTRLTVT.